The 14 T cell receptor beta chains below all came from one sample that was sequenced in a study of T cell responses to AZD1222 COVID-19 vaccine. This table comes from immunoSEQ multiplex PCR, and its TCRdb copy is limited to in-frame clones, with some not included. The sample lists more than 120,000 clones; about nine tenths were seen once. Sequenced here: peripheral blood, sampled 28 days after the second AZD1222 dose. Every receptor here comes from an adult who received the AZD1222 COVID-19 vaccine.

V and J are TRBV9 and TRBJ2-1, with 14 bases identical to TRBD2. V shed 4 bases and J 8 bases; nucleotides not matched to a gene: 5. The germline V gene has CDR1 SGDLS and CDR2 YYNGEE. This CDR3 has 15 residues. The CDR3 bases are TGTGCCAGCAGCCCGGGACTAGCGGGAGTTGATGAGCAGTTCTTC. Its protein is CASSPGLAGVDEQFF.

The chain couples TRBV27 to TRBJ2-7, with D hard to call. Trimming took 4 bases from V and 2 from J, leaving 9 bases between them. Germline V gene lookup returns CDR1 MNHEY and CDR2 SMNVEV (reference sequence). The CDR3 consists of 13 residues. The CDR3 sequence: CASSSRPAYEQYF. The CDR3 nucleotides are TGTGCCAGCAGTTCCCGCCCGGCCTACGAGCAGTACTTC.

Here the CDR3 DNA reads TGTGCCAGCAGCTTAGGTACTAACTATGGCTACACCTTC. The encoded protein is CASSLGTNYGYTF. The chain links TRBV7-9 to TRBJ1-2, with D unresolved. Germline lookup yields CDR1 SEHNR and CDR2 FQNEAQ (reference sequence). V lost 1 base to trimming and J lost 0 bases, with 3 bases between them. This CDR3 is built from 13 residues.

J is TRBJ2-1 and V is TRBV29-1; 10 bases are a match to TRBD2. V lost 3 bases and J lost 4; bases outside the gene matches: 9. CDR1 SQVTM and CDR2 ANQGSEA come from the germline V gene. The CDR3 runs to 16 residues. In DNA form, the CDR3 reads TGCAGCGTTGAGGGGCTAGCGGGAGAGGCGTACAATGAGCAGTTCTTC. Translation: CSVEGLAGEAYNEQFF.

This chain joins TRBV28 and TRBJ2-3, with TRBD2 matching 8 bases. The CDR3 is 18 amino acids. Germline loops: CDR1 MDHEN, CDR2 SYDVKM. V dropped 10 bases and J dropped 11; count of bases not matched to a gene: 29. The CDR3 DNA sequence: TGTGCCATCTCCGCGACTAGCGTCACTCTGAGGGCACCGGGGGGGCAGTATTTT. Encoded protein: CAISATSVTLRAPGGQYF.

This chain's CDR3 is CASSAGGSDGYTF. CDR3 DNA: TGTGCCAGCAGTGCAGGGGGCTCGGATGGCTACACCTTC. V and J are TRBV25-1 and TRBJ1-2; 8 bases are a match to TRBD1. Trimming took 4 bases from V and 6 from J; bases not matched to a gene: 4. The CDR3 totals 13 residues. CDR1 and CDR2 (germline): MGHDK, SYGVNS.

The chain is built from TRBV3-1 (or the pseudogene TRBV3-2) and TRBJ2-3; D is uncertain. This CDR3 comprises 14 residues. CDR1 is LGHDT and CDR2 is YNNKEL in the germline V gene (reference sequence). Trimming removed 4 bases from V and 5 bases from J, with 13 bases in between. In nucleotides, the CDR3 is TGTGCCAGCAGCCGCATGAGAGGTAAAGATACGCAGTATTTT. It yields the protein CASSRMRGKDTQYF.

This sequence joins TRBV5-1 and TRBJ1-2; D possibly corresponds to TRBD1 (5 bases). The CDR3 runs to 13 residues. The V gene's germline CDR1 is SGHRS and CDR2 YFSETQ. V lost 0 bases and J lost 8, with 11 bases in between. CDR3 residues: CASSLETDFGYTF. DNA for the CDR3: TGCGCCAGCAGCTTGGAGACAGATTTCGGCTACACCTTC.

The rearrangement uses TRBV15 and TRBJ2-7, with D possibly TRBD2 on 5 matching bases. Germline V lookup: CDR1 LNHNV, CDR2 YYDKDF (reference sequence). The length of the CDR3 is 12 residues. Trimming left V 3 bases short and J 7 bases short, with 10 bases between. CDR3 protein: CATSSDYGEQYF. The CDR3 nucleotides are TGTGCCACCAGCAGTGACTACGGGGAGCAGTACTTC.

Here the CDR3 DNA reads TGTGCCAGCAGCCCCCCGGGCCTCCTCGGCGCTGAAGCTTTCTTT. It codes for CASSPPGLLGAEAFF. This sequence joins TRBV7-9 and TRBJ1-1; no clear D gene. Germline assignment: CDR1 SEHNR and CDR2 FQNEAQ (reference sequence). This CDR3 spans 15 amino acids. V lost 5 bases, J lost 6 bases, and 19 bases lay in between.

The rearrangement joins TRBV20-1 to TRBJ1-1; no reliable D call. Germline V lookup: CDR1 DFQATT, CDR2 SNEGSKA (reference sequence). The CDR3 totals 11 residues. The germline V and J ends were trimmed by 3 bases and 10 bases, with 12 bases remaining between them. The CDR3 region is CSARGFGVAFF. The CDR3 region has the DNA TGCAGTGCTAGGGGATTTGGGGTAGCTTTCTTT.

This chain connects TRBV6-2 or TRBV6-3 to TRBJ1-4; D is undetermined. Trimming removed 2 bases from V and 4 bases from J, with 8 bases in between. CDR1 MNHEY and CDR2 SVGEGT come from the germline V gene. CDR3 size: 14 residues. CDR3 protein: CASSYDGFNEKLFF. DNA of the CDR3: TGTGCCAGCAGTTACGACGGGTTTAATGAAAAACTGTTTTTT.

J is TRBJ1-1 and V is TRBV7-6; 7 bases are shared with TRBD1. The CDR3 loop spans 17 amino acids. With 3 bases clipped from V and 2 bases from J, the junction kept 12 bases outside the gene matches. From germline, CDR1 is SGHVS and CDR2 FNYEAQ. This CDR3 reads CASSFDPSGQVNTEAFF. The CDR3 region has the DNA TGTGCCAGCAGCTTCGATCCAAGTGGACAGGTTAACACTGAAGCTTTCTTT.

The CDR3 DNA sequence: TGTGCCAGCAGCCTAACAGGGTCAGGGACTGAAGCTTTCTTT. Its translation is CASSLTGSGTEAFF. V is TRBV6-5 and J is TRBJ1-1; perhaps TRBD1 as D (6 bases). Germline V CDR1 and CDR2: MNHEY, SVGAGI. CDR3 size: 14 residues. Trimming pared 6 bases from V and 5 bases from J, leaving 16 bases between.